The 5 T cell receptor beta chains below come from one sample, sequenced in a study of patients and donors after allogeneic stem cell transplantation. TCRdb re-called the RT-PCR reads through MiXCR, storing one row per CDR3 protein. The sample lists about 8,800 distinct CDR3 sequences, 3% to 4.5% occurring once. Sequencing used blood, either unsorted or a sorted T cell fraction (not recorded which). These receptors came from a human donor who was either an allogeneic HSCT recipient or a stem cell or donor lymphocyte infusion donor (not recorded which). It is not recorded whose cells these are; they may come from a transplant donor.

This clonotype was detected many times. V gene TRBV27 combines with J gene TRBJ1-5, with D possibly matching TRBD1 (6 bases). Looked up from germline, CDR1 is MNHEY and CDR2 is SMNVEV (reference sequence). This CDR3 region has 15 residues. Between the trimmed V and J ends, which lost 3 bases and 1 base, there was a span of 10 bases. CDR3 protein: CASSLEGGSNQPQHF. The CDR3 region has the DNA TGTGCCAGCAGTTTGGAGGGGGGAAGCAATCAGCCCCAGCATTTT.

This clonotype was seen at least ten times. The chain joins TRBV7-8 to TRBJ1-5; TRBD1 might be the D (6 bases). Germline V gene sequence: CDR1 SGHVS, CDR2 FQNEAQ. The length of the CDR3 is 13 residues. V was shortened by 4 bases and J by 4 bases, with 8 bases between the two germline ends. The CDR3 coding sequence is TGTGCCAGCAGCTCCGACAGGAATCAGCCCCAGCATTTT. As protein: CASSSDRNQPQHF. Drawing the rest from reference TRBV7-8 and TRBJ1-5, the complete variable domain is GAGVSQSPRYKVAKRGQDVALRCDPISGHVSLFWYQQALGQGPEFLTYFQNEAQLDKSGLPSDRFFAERPEGSVSTLKIQRTQQEDSAVYLCASSSDRNQPQHFGDGTRLSIL.

The V call is TRBV6-1, the J call TRBJ2-1; the D gene could be TRBD1 or TRBD2 (5 bases each). Trimming removed 3 bases at V and 0 bases at J, with 18 bases between. Germline V CDR1 and CDR2: MNHNS, SASEGT. This CDR3 is 18 amino acids long. This CDR3 is CASSDPPGRVSSYNEQFF. The DNA of the CDR3 is TGTGCCAGCAGTGACCCTCCGGGACGGGTAAGCTCCTACAATGAGCAGTTCTTC.

This clonotype showed up many times. The chain recombines TRBV7-3 with TRBJ2-5; the D gene could be TRBD1 or TRBD2 (5 bases each). Germline V CDR1 and CDR2: SGHTA, FQGTGA. The CDR3 runs to 14 residues. The V and J ends lost 2 bases and 2 bases respectively, with 9 bases between them. The CDR3 here is CASSLGGRQETQYF. The CDR3 DNA sequence: TGTGCCAGCAGCTTAGGGGGACGGCAAGAGACCCAGTACTTC.

By share, this clonotype ranks as medium-sized. The chain recombines TRBV12-3 or TRBV12-4 with TRBJ1-5; D unclear. The CDR3 length is 16 residues. The V end lost 1 base, the J end lost 2 bases, and 12 bases lay between the germline ends. The CDR3 loop is CASSLGGYGRNQPQHF. Here the CDR3 DNA reads TGTGCCAGCAGTTTAGGTGGCTACGGACGCAATCAGCCCCAGCATTTT.